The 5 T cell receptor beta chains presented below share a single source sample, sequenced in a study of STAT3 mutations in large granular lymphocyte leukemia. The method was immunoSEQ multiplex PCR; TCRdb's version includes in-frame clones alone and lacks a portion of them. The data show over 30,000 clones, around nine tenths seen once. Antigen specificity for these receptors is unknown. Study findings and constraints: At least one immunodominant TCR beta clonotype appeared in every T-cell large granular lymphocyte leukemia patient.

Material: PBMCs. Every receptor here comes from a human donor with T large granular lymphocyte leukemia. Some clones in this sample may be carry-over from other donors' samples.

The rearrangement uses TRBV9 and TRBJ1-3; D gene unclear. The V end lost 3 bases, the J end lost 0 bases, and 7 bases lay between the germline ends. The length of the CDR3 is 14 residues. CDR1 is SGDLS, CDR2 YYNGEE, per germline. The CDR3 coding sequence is TGTGCCAGCAGCGCGGAGAGCTCTGGAAACACCATATATTTT. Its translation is CASSAESSGNTIYF. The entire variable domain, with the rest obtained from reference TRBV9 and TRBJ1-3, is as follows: DSGVTQTPKHLITATGQRVTLRCSPRSGDLSVYWYQQSLDQGLQFLIQYYNGEERAKGNILERFSAQQFPDLHSELNLSSLELGDSALYFCASSAESSGNTIYFGEGSWLTVV.

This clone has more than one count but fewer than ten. The DNA for the CDR3 is TGTGCCAGCAGTGAAATCGACAGTGCTGGCTACACCTTC. Its protein product is CASSEIDSAGYTF. The J gene is TRBJ1-2, the V gene TRBV25-1; D possibly corresponds to TRBD1 (5 bases). V was clipped by 2 bases and J by 7 bases, with 11 bases between them. From germline, CDR1 is MGHDK and CDR2 SYGVNS. The CDR3 consists of 13 residues.

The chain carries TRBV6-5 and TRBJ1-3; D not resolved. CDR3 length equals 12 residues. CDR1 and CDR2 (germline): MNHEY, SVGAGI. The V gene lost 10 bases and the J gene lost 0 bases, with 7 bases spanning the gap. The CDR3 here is CATGVSGNTIYF. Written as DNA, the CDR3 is TGTGCCACAGGAGTCTCTGGAAACACCATATATTTT.

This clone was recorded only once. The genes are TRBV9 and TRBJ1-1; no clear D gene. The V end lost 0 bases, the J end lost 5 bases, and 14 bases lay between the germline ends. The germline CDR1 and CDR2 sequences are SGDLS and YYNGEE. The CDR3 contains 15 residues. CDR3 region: CASSVGLGRRTEAFF. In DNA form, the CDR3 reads TGTGCCAGCAGCGTAGGTCTGGGGAGAAGAACTGAAGCTTTCTTT.

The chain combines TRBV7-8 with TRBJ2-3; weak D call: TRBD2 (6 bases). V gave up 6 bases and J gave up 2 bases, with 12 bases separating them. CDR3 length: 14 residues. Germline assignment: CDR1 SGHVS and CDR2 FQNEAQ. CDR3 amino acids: CASRVGGDTDTQYF. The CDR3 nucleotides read TGTGCCAGCAGAGTCGGCGGGGACACAGATACGCAGTATTTT. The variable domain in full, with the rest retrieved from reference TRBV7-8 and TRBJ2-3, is GAGVSQSPRYKVAKRGQDVALRCDPISGHVSLFWYQQALGQGPEFLTYFQNEAQLDKSGLPSDRFFAERPEGSVSTLKIQRTQQEDSAVYLCASRVGGDTDTQYFGPGTRLTVL.